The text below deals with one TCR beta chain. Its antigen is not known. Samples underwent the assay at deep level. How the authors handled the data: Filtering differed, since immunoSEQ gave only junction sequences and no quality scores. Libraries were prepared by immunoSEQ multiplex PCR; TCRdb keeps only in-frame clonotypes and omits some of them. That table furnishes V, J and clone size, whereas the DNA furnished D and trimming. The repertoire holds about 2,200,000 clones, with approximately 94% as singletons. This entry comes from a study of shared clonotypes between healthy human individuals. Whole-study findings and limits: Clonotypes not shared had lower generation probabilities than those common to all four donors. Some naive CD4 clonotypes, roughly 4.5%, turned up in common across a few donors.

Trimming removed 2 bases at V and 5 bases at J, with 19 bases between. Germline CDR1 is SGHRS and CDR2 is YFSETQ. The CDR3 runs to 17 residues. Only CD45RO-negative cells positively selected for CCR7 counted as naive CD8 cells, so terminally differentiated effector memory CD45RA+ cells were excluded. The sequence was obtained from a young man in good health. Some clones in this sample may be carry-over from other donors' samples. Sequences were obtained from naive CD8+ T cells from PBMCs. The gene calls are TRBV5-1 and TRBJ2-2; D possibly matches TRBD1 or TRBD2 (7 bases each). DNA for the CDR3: TGCGCCAGCAGCTTATACCTCCAGGGGGAGGGGACCGGGGAGCTGTTTTTT. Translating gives CASSLYLQGEGTGELFF.